This is a list of T cell receptor beta chains from one sample in a study of blood T cell repertoires in COVID-19. The repertoire was sequenced with immunoSEQ multiplex PCR; TCRdb's copy has only in-frame clones and lacks some. The profile shows 30,000 to 35,000 clones, approximately 81% of them singletons. Sequencing was done on a sample of peripheral blood. These receptors came from a man between 65 and 80 years old with COVID-19, enrolled during active disease. Both conserved end residues are part of each CDR3. D genes are given only for firm matches. Where a row states a size, it is once, few, many or the class of an expanded clone; other rows omit it.

d_call j_call v_call clone_size cdr3_nt cdr3_aa
NA TRBJ1-5 TRBV28 NA TGTGCCAGCAGTTTGTCTCTAGGACTCATACCAAGCAATCAGCCCCAGCATTTT CASSLSLGLIPSNQPQHF
TRBD1 TRBJ2-2 TRBV2 NA TGTGCCAGCAGCAGGGACAGGGGTTGGGCCGGGGAGCTGTTTTTT CASSRDRGWAGELFF
TRBD1 TRBJ1-3 TRBV5-6 NA TGTGCCAGCAGCTTGGCCAAAGCGGGGACAGGGGCTGGAAACACCATATATTTT CASSLAKAGTGAGNTIYF
TRBD1 TRBJ1-5 TRBV9 NA TGTGCCAGCAGCGTAGAGGGGACAGCAGGTCAGCCCCAGCATTTT CASSVEGTAGQPQHF
NA TRBJ2-3 TRBV9 NA TGTGCCAGCAGCGCGGACAGTCACCCTAGCACAGATACGCAGTATTTT CASSADSHPSTDTQYF
TRBD1 TRBJ1-2 TRBV28 NA TGTGCCAGCAGCTTGACTCAGGGGGCGCGGGGCTACACCTTC CASSLTQGARGYTF
NA TRBJ1-3 TRBV6-5 NA TGTGCCAGCGGGAGTTACTCTGGAAACACCATATATTTT CASGSYSGNTIYF
NA TRBJ2-1 TRBV3-1/TRBV3-2 NA TGTGCCAGCAGCCAAGAGTGGCAGTCCAATGAGCAGTTCTTC CASSQEWQSNEQFF
TRBD2 TRBJ2-2 TRBV7-6 once TGTGCCAGCAGCCTAAAGGGACTAGATGCCGGGGAGCTGTTTTTT CASSLKGLDAGELFF
NA TRBJ2-2 TRBV3-1/TRBV3-2 NA TGTGCCAGCAGCTTCGGCGCAGGGATTTTAACCGGGGAGCTGTTTTTT CASSFGAGILTGELFF
TRBD1 TRBJ1-1 TRBV29-1 NA TGCAGCGTTATGGGACAGGGGGCGATTGTAGCTTTCTTT CSVMGQGAIVAFF
NA TRBJ1-6 TRBV19 NA TGTGCCAGTACGGGCAGGGGCGGTTATTCACCCCTCCACTTT CASTGRGGYSPLHF
NA TRBJ2-7 TRBV6-5 NA TGTGCCAGCAGTTACAACAGATCCCCCTACGAGCAGTACTTC CASSYNRSPYEQYF
NA TRBJ1-3 TRBV7-2 NA TGTGCCAGCAGCTTTGTCGCTGGAAACACCATATATTTT CASSFVAGNTIYF
TRBD1 TRBJ2-5 TRBV5-4 NA TGTGCCAGCACCACTGGACAGCTTAGATCCAGGGGGGAGACCCAGTACTTC CASTTGQLRSRGETQYF
TRBD1 TRBJ2-7 TRBV18 NA TGTGCCAGCTCACCACCGGGACAGACGGAATACGAGCAGTACTTC CASSPPGQTEYEQYF
NA TRBJ1-1 TRBV12-5 NA TGTGCTAGTGGCCCAGGCCTTGAAGCTTTCTTT CASGPGLEAFF
TRBD1 TRBJ2-5 TRBV5-1 NA TGCGCCAGCAGCTCCTCGACAGGGACCGAGACCCAGTACTTC CASSSSTGTETQYF
TRBD2 TRBJ2-1 TRBV5-4 NA TGTGCCAGCAGCTTTCCGACTAGCGGACAGTACAATGAGCAGTTCTTC CASSFPTSGQYNEQFF
NA TRBJ2-7 TRBV30 NA TGTGCCTGGGACAGAGAAGCCTACGAGCAGTACTTC CAWDREAYEQYF
NA TRBJ1-1 TRBV12-3/TRBV12-4 once TGTGCCAGCAGTTTAGGAGGTAACACTGAAGCTTTCTTT CASSLGGNTEAFF
NA TRBJ2-5 TRBV2 NA TGTGCCAGCAGTGAGGGGCTTTCAGAGACCCAGTACTTC CASSEGLSETQYF
NA TRBJ1-3 TRBV5-5 NA TGTGCCAGCGAACTCTCTGGAAACACCATATATTTT CASELSGNTIYF
TRBD2 TRBJ2-7 TRBV19 once TGTGCCAGTAGGGAACTAGCGGGAAGGGGCTACGAGCAGTACTTC CASRELAGRGYEQYF
NA TRBJ1-3 TRBV15 NA TGTGCCACCAGCAGAGGTCTCGGAAACACCATATATTTT CATSRGLGNTIYF
TRBD2 TRBJ2-7 TRBV24-1 NA TGTGCCACCGGGGTTTCAGCTAGCGGAGAGCAGTACTTC CATGVSASGEQYF
TRBD2 TRBJ2-3 TRBV9 NA TGTGCCAGCAGCCAAGGGACTAGCACCTCAGATACGCAGTATTTT CASSQGTSTSDTQYF
TRBD1 TRBJ1-6 TRBV4-2 once TGTGCCAGCAGCCAAGCCCCCTTGTCAGGGGGTTTAGGGTCACCCCTCCACTTT CASSQAPLSGGLGSPLHF
TRBD1 TRBJ1-2 TRBV9 NA TGTGCCAGCAGCGTAGCCCGGACAGGGGCGAATGGCTACACCTTC CASSVARTGANGYTF
NA TRBJ2-3 TRBV19 NA TGTGCCAGTAGTGGATCTAGCGAGGGCACAGATACGCAGTATTTT CASSGSSEGTDTQYF
TRBD1 TRBJ2-2 TRBV10-2 NA TGCGCCAGCAGCACCACAGGGGGGATGACCGGGGAGCTGTTTTTT CASSTTGGMTGELFF